This is a list of T cell receptor beta chains from one sample in a study of neoadjuvant anti-PD-1 for oral cavity cancer. Sequenced by immunoSEQ multiplex PCR; TCRdb stores in-frame clones only, minus some. The table records around 13,000 clones, approximately 70% of them present only once. The sequencing used PBMCs, collected before nivolumab (anti-PD-1) treatment. These receptors originate from a person aged 35-80 years with oral cavity squamous cell carcinoma. CDR3s include the opening cysteine and the closing phenylalanine or tryptophan. Each record gives: clone size, J gene, D gene, V gene, CDR3 protein, CDR3 DNA. The D gene is left open where the match is weak. Size is omitted from some rows. Given values are once, few, many or a class for expanded clones.

>-|TRBJ2-5|TRBD2|TRBV18
CASSPISGGRQETQYF
TGTGCCAGCTCACCAATAAGCGGGGGAAGGCAAGAGACCCAGTACTTC
>-|TRBJ2-2|TRBD1|TRBV10-3
CAIRAGTVNTGELFF
TGTGCCATCAGGGCCGGGACAGTTAACACCGGGGAGCTGTTTTTT
>few|TRBJ1-5|-|TRBV7-9
CASIPPGGSTQHF
TGTGCCAGCATCCCCCCGGGGGGATCGACCCAGCATTTT
>-|TRBJ2-2|TRBD1|TRBV19
CASTFGTGPANTGELFF
TGTGCCAGTACCTTTGGGACAGGCCCAGCGAACACCGGGGAGCTGTTTTTT
>-|TRBJ1-1|-|TRBV5-6
CASRARGANTEAFF
TGTGCCAGCCGTGCCCGGGGGGCGAACACTGAAGCTTTCTTT
>-|TRBJ2-1|-|TRBV30
CAWRYGGYNEQFF
TGTGCCTGGAGGTACGGGGGTTACAATGAGCAGTTCTTC
>-|TRBJ1-4|-|TRBV27
CASSPSGTTNEKLFF
TGTGCCAGCAGTCCATCGGGGACTACTAATGAAAAACTGTTTTTT
>few|TRBJ1-6|-|TRBV6-5
CASRPGAVINSPLHF
TGTGCCAGCAGACCAGGGGCTGTTATTAATTCACCCCTCCACTTT
>-|TRBJ2-5|-|TRBV21-1
CASSKRRGCEETQYF
TGTGCCAGCAGCAAACGAAGGGGGTGCGAGGAGACCCAGTACTTC
>-|TRBJ1-6|TRBD1|TRBV15
CATSRDPGTGETFHF
TGTGCCACCAGCAGAGACCCCGGGACAGGAGAAACGTTCCACTTT
>-|TRBJ2-4|TRBD1|TRBV5-1
CASSRIGGEGNIQYF
TGCGCCAGCAGCCGGATAGGGGGCGAGGGAAACATTCAGTACTTC
>-|TRBJ2-7|TRBD2|TRBV28
CASSPRRREGREQYF
TGTGCCAGCAGCCCTCGACGGCGGGAGGGCCGTGAGCAGTACTTC
>-|TRBJ2-7|TRBD2|TRBV7-9
CASSSLAVYEQYF
TGTGCCAGCAGCTCACTAGCGGTCTACGAGCAGTACTTC
>-|TRBJ2-3|-|TRBV5-1
CASSENPGDTQYF
TGCGCCAGCAGCGAGAACCCCGGGGATACGCAGTATTTT
>few|TRBJ2-1|-|TRBV7-9
CASSFDASYNEQFF
TGTGCCAGCAGCTTCGACGCGTCCTACAATGAGCAGTTCTTC
>-|TRBJ1-1|TRBD1|TRBV6-5
CASSDRQGPTEAFF
TGTGCCAGCAGTGACAGACAGGGACCAACTGAAGCTTTCTTT
>-|TRBJ2-3|TRBD2|TRBV4-1
CASGLAGSTDTQYF
TGCGCCAGCGGACTAGCGGGAAGCACAGATACGCAGTATTTT
>-|TRBJ1-5|-|TRBV6-1
CASSEGWESGSNQPQHF
TGTGCCAGCAGTGAGGGGTGGGAATCGGGAAGCAATCAGCCCCAGCATTTT
>few|TRBJ1-2|-|TRBV6-6
CASSPGGSNYGYTF
TGTGCCAGCAGTCCCGGGGGATCTAACTATGGCTACACCTTC
>once|TRBJ2-5|TRBD2|TRBV5-8
CASSSPRTSGGAGFIETQYF
TGTGCCAGCAGTTCGCCCCGGACTAGCGGGGGGGCCGGATTCATCGAGACCCAGTACTTC
>-|TRBJ2-5|-|TRBV27
CASSPAPTGRGETQYF
TGTGCCAGCAGTCCAGCACCTACAGGGAGGGGGGAGACCCAGTACTTC
>-|TRBJ2-3|-|TRBV5-6
CASSLGFEFTQYF
TGTGCCAGCAGCTTAGGTTTCGAGTTCACGCAGTATTTT
>once|TRBJ1-1|-|TRBV27
CASSLRENTEAFF
TGTGCCAGCAGTTTACGGGAGAACACTGAAGCTTTCTTT
>-|TRBJ2-7|TRBD1|TRBV5-1
CASSTRDRFYGEQYF
TGCGCCAGCAGCACCCGGGACAGGTTCTACGGCGAGCAGTACTTC
>-|TRBJ1-6|-|TRBV11-2
CASSFFESPLHF
TGTGCCAGCAGCTTTTTTGAATCACCCCTCCACTTT
>once|TRBJ2-7|TRBD1|TRBV30
CAWSHHRGVVEQYF
TGTGCCTGGAGTCATCACAGGGGAGTAGTTGAGCAGTACTTC
>-|TRBJ2-3|TRBD1|TRBV10-3
CAISGGQGAESRTDTQYF
TGTGCCATCAGTGGGGGACAGGGGGCGGAAAGTAGGACAGATACGCAGTATTTT
>few|TRBJ2-1|TRBD2|TRBV2
CASSDWASGSNEQFF
TGTGCCAGCAGTGACTGGGCTAGCGGGAGCAATGAGCAGTTCTTC
>-|TRBJ2-1|-|TRBV6-5
CASTPRGGSYNEQFF
TGTGCCAGCACTCCAAGAGGGGGCTCCTACAATGAGCAGTTCTTC